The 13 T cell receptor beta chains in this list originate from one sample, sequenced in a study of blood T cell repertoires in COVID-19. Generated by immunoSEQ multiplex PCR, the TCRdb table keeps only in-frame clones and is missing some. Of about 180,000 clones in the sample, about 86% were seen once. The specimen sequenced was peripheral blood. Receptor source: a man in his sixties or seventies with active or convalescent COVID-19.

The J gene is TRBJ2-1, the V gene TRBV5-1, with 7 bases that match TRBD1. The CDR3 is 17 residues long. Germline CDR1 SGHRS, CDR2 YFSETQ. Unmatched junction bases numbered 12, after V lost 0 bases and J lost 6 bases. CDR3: CASSLVIEGAGGNEQFF. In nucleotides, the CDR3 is TGCGCCAGCAGCTTGGTAATTGAGGGGGCAGGGGGCAATGAGCAGTTCTTC. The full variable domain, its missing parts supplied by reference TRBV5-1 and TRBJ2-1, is KAGVTQTPRYLIKTRGQQVTLSCSPISGHRSVSWYQQTPGQGLQFLFEYFSETQRNKGNFPGRFSGRQFSNSRSEMNVSTLELGDSALYLCASSLVIEGAGGNEQFFGPGTRLTVL.

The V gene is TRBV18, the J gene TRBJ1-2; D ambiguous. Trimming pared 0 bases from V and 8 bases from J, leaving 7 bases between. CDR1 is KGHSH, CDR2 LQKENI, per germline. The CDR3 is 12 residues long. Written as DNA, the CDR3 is TGTGCCAGCTCACCACCGTTAGCGGGCTACACCTTC. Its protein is CASSPPLAGYTF.

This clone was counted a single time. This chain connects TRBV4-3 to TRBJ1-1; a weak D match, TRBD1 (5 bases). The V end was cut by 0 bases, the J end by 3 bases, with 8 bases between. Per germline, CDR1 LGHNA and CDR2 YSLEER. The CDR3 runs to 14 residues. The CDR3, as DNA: TGCGCCAGCAGCCAAGAGGCGGGGGACACTGAAGCTTTCTTT. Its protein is CASSQEAGDTEAFF.

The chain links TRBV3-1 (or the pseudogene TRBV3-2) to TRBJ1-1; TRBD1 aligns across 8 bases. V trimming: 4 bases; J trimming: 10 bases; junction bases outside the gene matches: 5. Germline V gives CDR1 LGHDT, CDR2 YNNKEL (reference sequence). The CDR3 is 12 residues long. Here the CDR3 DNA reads TGTGCCAGCAGCCGCGGACAGGGTGCAGCTTTCTTT. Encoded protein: CASSRGQGAAFF.

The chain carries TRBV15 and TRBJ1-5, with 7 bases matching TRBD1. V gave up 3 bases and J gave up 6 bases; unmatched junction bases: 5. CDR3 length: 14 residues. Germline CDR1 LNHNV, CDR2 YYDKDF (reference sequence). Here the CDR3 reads CATSSRQGGQPQHF. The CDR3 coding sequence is TGTGCCACCAGCAGTAGACAGGGTGGTCAGCCCCAGCATTTT.

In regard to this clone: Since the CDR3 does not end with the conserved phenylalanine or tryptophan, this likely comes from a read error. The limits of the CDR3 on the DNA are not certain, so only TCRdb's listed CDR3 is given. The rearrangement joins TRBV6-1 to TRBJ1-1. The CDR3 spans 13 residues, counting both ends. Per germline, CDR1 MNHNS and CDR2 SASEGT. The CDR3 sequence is CASSEKGRGILFL.

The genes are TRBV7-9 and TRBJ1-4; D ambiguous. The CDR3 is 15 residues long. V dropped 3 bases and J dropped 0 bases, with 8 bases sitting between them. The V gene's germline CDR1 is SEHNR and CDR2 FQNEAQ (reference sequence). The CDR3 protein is CASSFQAATNEKLFF. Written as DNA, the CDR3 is TGTGCCAGCAGCTTTCAAGCTGCAACTAATGAAAAACTGTTTTTT.

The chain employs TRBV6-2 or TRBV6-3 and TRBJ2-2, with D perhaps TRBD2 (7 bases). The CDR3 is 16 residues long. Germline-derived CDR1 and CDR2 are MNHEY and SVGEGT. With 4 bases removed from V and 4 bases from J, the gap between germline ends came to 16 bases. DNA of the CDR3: TGTGCCAGCAGTTCAGGCGGGGGCCTGGTCACCGGGGAGCTGTTTTTT. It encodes CASSSGGGLVTGELFF.

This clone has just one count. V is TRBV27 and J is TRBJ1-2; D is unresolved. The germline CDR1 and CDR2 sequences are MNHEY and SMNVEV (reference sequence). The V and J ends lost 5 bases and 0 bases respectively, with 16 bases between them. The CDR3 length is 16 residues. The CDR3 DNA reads TGTGCCAGCAGTCACCTGGCGGCGATTTCTAACTATGGCTACACCTTC. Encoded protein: CASSHLAAISNYGYTF.

The CDR3 is CASSSTDTTEAFF. DNA of the CDR3: TGCGCCAGCAGTTCTACGGACACCACTGAAGCTTTCTTT. This rearrangement joins TRBV10-2 to TRBJ1-1; weak D call: TRBD1 (5 bases). With 5 bases removed from V and 4 bases from J, the gap between germline ends came to 11 bases. Germline V gene data show CDR1 as WSHSY and CDR2 as SAAADI. The CDR3 loop spans 13 amino acids.

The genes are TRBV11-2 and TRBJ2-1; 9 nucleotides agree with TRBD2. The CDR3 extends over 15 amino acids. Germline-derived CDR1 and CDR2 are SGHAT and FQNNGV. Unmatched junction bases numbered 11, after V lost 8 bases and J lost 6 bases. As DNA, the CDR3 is TGTGCCAGCCGAAAGACAGCGGGAGGCGTCAATGAGCAGTTCTTC. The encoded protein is CASRKTAGGVNEQFF.

This chain's CDR3 is CASSENRRKNTEAFF. The CDR3 nucleotides are TGTGCCAGCAGTGAAAACAGGCGAAAGAACACTGAAGCTTTCTTT. V and J are TRBV6-1 and TRBJ1-1; a possible D gene is TRBD1 (5 bases). CDR1 is MNHNS and CDR2 is SASEGT in the germline V gene. The CDR3 runs to 15 residues. The V end was cut by 2 bases, the J end by 1 base, with 11 bases between.

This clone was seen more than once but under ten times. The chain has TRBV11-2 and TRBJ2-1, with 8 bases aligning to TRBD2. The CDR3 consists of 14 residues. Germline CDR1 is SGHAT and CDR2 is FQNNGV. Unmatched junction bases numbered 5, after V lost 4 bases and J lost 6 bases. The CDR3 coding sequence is TGTGCCAGCAGCTCCATTCGGGGGGGCAATGAGCAGTTCTTC. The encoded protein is CASSSIRGGNEQFF.